This is a list of T cell receptor beta chains from one sample in a study of identical twins. TCRdb independently ran MiXCR on the 5' RACE reads; one entry per CDR3 protein. This table has some 250,000 distinct CDR3 sequences, about 13% appearing once. This sample also appeared in a second study, on yellow fever vaccine responses in identical twins.

The material sequenced was memory (CD45RO+) T cells sorted from blood. Receptor source: a woman between 18 and 30 years old in good health. Each CDR3 is given with its conserved first and last residue. The D gene is left open where the match is weak. The size entry is marked missing in some rows and otherwise reads once, few, many or a size class.

j_call	v_call	d_call	clone_size	cdr3_nt	cdr3_aa
TRBJ2-3	TRBV28	TRBD1	few	TGTGCCAGCAGTCGCGGGACAGGGAGGTCAGATACGCAGTATTTT	CASSRGTGRSDTQYF
TRBJ2-1	TRBV5-4	TRBD1	.	TGTGCCAGCAGCGCTCCGACAGGGCCCAACCACAATGAGCAGTTCTTC	CASSAPTGPNHNEQFF
TRBJ2-6	TRBV7-2	.	.	TGTGCCAGCGCGGGTAAAAGCTCTGGGGCCAACGTCCTGACTTTC	CASAGKSSGANVLTF
TRBJ2-7	TRBV27	.	few	TGTGCCAGCAGTTTATACGCGGATACCTCCTACGAGCAGTACTTC	CASSLYADTSYEQYF
TRBJ2-7	TRBV5-1	.	many	TGCGCCAGCAGCCCGGAAGGGGCCTACGAGCAGTACTTC	CASSPEGAYEQYF
TRBJ2-1	TRBV29-1	.	many	TGCAGCGTCAAAGGAGGACAGAGCTCCTACAATGAGCAGTTCTTC	CSVKGGQSSYNEQFF
TRBJ2-1	TRBV20-1	TRBD2	few	TGCAGTGCTCTACTCGGGACTAGCGGCTACAATGAGCAGTTCTTC	CSALLGTSGYNEQFF
TRBJ2-1	TRBV29-1	TRBD2	many	TGCAGCGTTCTGACTAGCGGGGCGTACAATGAGCAGTTCTTC	CSVLTSGAYNEQFF
TRBJ2-5	TRBV7-8	TRBD2	.	TGTGCCAGCAGCCGCCCCCGTGGGGGGGTAAGAGGAGAGACCCAGTACTTC	CASSRPRGGVRGETQYF
TRBJ2-7	TRBV6-5	.	.	TGTGCCAGCAGTTCCGCGGGGCAAAGCTCCTACGAGCAGTACTTC	CASSSAGQSSYEQYF
TRBJ2-4	TRBV20-1	.	few	TGCAGTGCTAGAGTGGAACTAGCTCCCAAAAACATTCAGTACTTC	CSARVELAPKNIQYF
TRBJ2-4	TRBV18	.	many	TGTGCCAGCTCACCATCACAGGGAGATTGGGCCAAAAACATTCAGTACTTC	CASSPSQGDWAKNIQYF
TRBJ2-5	TRBV6-5	TRBD1	few	TGTGCCAGCAGTTATGGGACAGTCGAAGAGACCCAGTACTTC	CASSYGTVEETQYF
TRBJ2-7	TRBV14	.	few	TGTGCCAGCAGCCAAGATCGGGGGTCAGGTTACGAGCAGTACTTC	CASSQDRGSGYEQYF
TRBJ2-6	TRBV4-3	.	many	TGCGCCAGCAGCCAAGATTCATCCCAGGGGGCCAACGTCCTGACTTTC	CASSQDSSQGANVLTF